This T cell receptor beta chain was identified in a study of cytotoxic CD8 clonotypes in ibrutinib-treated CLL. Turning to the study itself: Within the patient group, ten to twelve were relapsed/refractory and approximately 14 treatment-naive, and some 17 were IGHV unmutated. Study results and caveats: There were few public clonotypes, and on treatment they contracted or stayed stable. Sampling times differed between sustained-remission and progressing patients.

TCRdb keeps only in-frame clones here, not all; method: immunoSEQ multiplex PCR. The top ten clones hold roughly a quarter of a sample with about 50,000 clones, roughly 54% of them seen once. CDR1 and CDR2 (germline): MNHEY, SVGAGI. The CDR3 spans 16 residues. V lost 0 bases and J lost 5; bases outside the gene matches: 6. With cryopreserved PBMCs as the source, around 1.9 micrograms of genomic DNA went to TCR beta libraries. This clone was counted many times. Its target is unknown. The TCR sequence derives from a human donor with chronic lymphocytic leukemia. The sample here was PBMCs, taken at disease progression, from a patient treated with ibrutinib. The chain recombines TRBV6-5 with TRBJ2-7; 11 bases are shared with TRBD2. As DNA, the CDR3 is TGTGCCAGCAGTTACTCTCTACTAGCGGGAGTGAACGAGCAGTACTTC. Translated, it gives CASSYSLLAGVNEQYF.